The text below deals with one TCR beta chain. The antigen is unknown. The data were produced by immunoSEQ multiplex PCR, yet TCRdb's version contains in-frame clones alone and is incomplete. This repertoire shows 300,000 to 400,000 clones, roughly 80% found once; its top ten account for approximately 2%. The record originates from a study of Ad26.COV2.S vaccination and SARS-CoV-2 variants. Study-level background: In the study, Ad26.COV2.S was injected intramuscularly once, or twice 56 days apart.

As for treatment: about 20 received Ad26.COV2.S at low or high dose, single or two shots; roughly 5 received placebo; per-sample allocation not given. Sampling occurred on day 63 after the first vaccine or placebo injection. An Ad26 vector expressing Wuhan-strain SARS-CoV-2 spike constituted the vaccine. The study, taken as a whole, reports: Placebo and vaccine recipients had non-spike TCR breadth that was similar.

Sequencing used peripheral blood, obtained in a trial of Ad26.COV2.S vaccine versus placebo. This sequence was found in a person aged 18-60 years who received the Ad26.COV2.S COVID-19 vaccine or a placebo.

The CDR3 DNA sequence: TGTGCCAGCAGTTTCAAGAGCTCCTACGAGCAGTACTTC. Translation: CASSFKSSYEQYF. V and J are TRBV27 and TRBJ2-7; D ambiguous. CDR1 is MNHEY, CDR2 SMNVEV, per germline (reference sequence). The CDR3 length is 13 residues. Between the trimmed V and J ends, which lost 3 bases and 0 bases, there was a span of 6 bases.